A single sample gave rise to the 25 T cell receptor beta chains below, sequenced in a study of cytomegalovirus exposure and HLA in healthy donors (dated by TCRdb to about 2017). The library came from the immunoSEQ multiplex PCR assay. TCRdb carries this immuneACCESS record with in-frame sequences only. Its versions omit some clonotypes, under half of them owing to an unresolved V gene in the studies checked, with the rest unexplained. Across this sample there are around 250,000 clones, with around 91% seen only once. Under 0.4% of the sample belongs to the ten largest clones. The sequenced sample consisted of PBMCs. These receptors were taken from a woman aged 18-29 years in good health and CMV-seronegative.

This chain uses TRBV10-3 with TRBJ1-1, with 7 bases fitting TRBD1. Germline values: CDR1 ENHRY, CDR2 SYGVKD. With 10 bases clipped from V and 6 bases from J, the junction kept 11 bases outside the gene matches. The CDR3 has 13 amino acids. CDR3 DNA sequence: TGTGCCACGAGGACCCACCAGGGGGCTGAAGCTTTCTTT. Protein: CATRTHQGAEAFF.

J is TRBJ1-2 and V is TRBV28; weak D call: TRBD1 (5 bases). The V gene's germline CDR1 is MDHEN and CDR2 SYDVKM. The CDR3 sequence is 17 residues long. Trimming shortened V by 7 bases and J by 1 base, and 22 bases separated the two germline ends. This CDR3 reads CASTRGAAAYNNYGYTF. The CDR3, as DNA: TGTGCCAGCACCCGTGGGGCAGCAGCATACAATAACTATGGCTACACCTTC.

This chain links TRBV27 with TRBJ2-5; weak D call: TRBD2 (7 bases). This CDR3 spans 15 amino acids. Germline CDR1 and CDR2: MNHEY and SMNVEV (reference sequence). V was cut by 6 bases and J by 5 bases, with 19 bases left in between. In nucleotides, the CDR3 is TGTGCCAGCAGATTCTACGGGGGGCCTTGGGAGACCCAGTACTTC. Encoded protein: CASRFYGGPWETQYF.

This clone occurred once. The CDR3: CASSLTGTGGPYEQYV. In nucleotides, the CDR3 is TGTGCCAGCAGCTTAACCGGGACAGGGGGACCCTACGAGCAGTACGTC. The chain has TRBV7-2 and TRBJ2-7, with 11 bases fitting TRBD1. Trimming removed 2 bases from V and 2 bases from J; junction bases left unmatched: 5. The CDR3 has 16 residues. Germline V lookup: CDR1 SGHTA, CDR2 FQGNSA.

Note on this clone: The junction differs from germline at one of its ends, possibly a read error. This chain joins TRBV27 and TRBJ1-5; TRBD1 is a possible D gene (5 bases). Germline lookup yields CDR1 MNHEY and CDR2 SMNVEV (reference sequence). The CDR3 consists of 13 residues. The CDR3 reads CASSSGRAQSQHF. Here the CDR3 DNA reads TGTGCCAGCAGTTCAGGGAGGGCTCAGTCCCAGCATTTT.

In regard to this clone: The junction does not match germline at one end; this may be a read error. The J gene is TRBJ2-5, the V gene TRBV7-7; 10 bases are shared with TRBD2. The germline CDR1 and CDR2 sequences are SSHAT and FNYEAQ (reference sequence). The CDR3 extends over 15 amino acids. The CDR3 DNA is TGTGCTAGCAGCCCCGGGACTAGCGAACAAGAGACCCAGTACTTC. This sequence encodes CASSPGTSEQETQYF.

V usage is TRBV7-2 and J usage is TRBJ2-2, with D perhaps TRBD1 (6 bases). Germline V gene lookup returns CDR1 SGHTA and CDR2 FQGNSA. The CDR3 is made up of 13 amino acids. Trimming took off 4 bases at V and 6 bases at J, with 9 bases between the two ends. CDR3 protein: CASSSHRAGELFF. The CDR3 nucleotides read TGTGCCAGCAGCTCCCACAGGGCCGGGGAGCTGTTTTTT. Full variable domain (remainder filled in from reference TRBV7-2 and TRBJ2-2): GAGVSQSPSNKVTEKGKDVELRCDPISGHTALYWYRQSLGQGLEFLIYFQGNSAPDKSGLPSDRFSAERTGGSVSTLTIQRTQQEDSAVYLCASSSHRAGELFFGEGSRLTVL.

CDR3 nucleotides: TGTGCCAGCAGCCCCGGACAGGCCTTCCAAGAGACCCAGTACTTC. Encoded protein: CASSPGQAFQETQYF. The rearrangement joins TRBV11-3 to TRBJ2-5, with 7 bases lining up with TRBD1. The CDR3 is 15 amino acids. The trim removed 5 bases at V and 1 base at J, leaving 7 bases unmatched. Germline V gene data show CDR1 as SGHNT and CDR2 as YENEEA.

V is TRBV18 and J is TRBJ1-1, with a possible D match to TRBD1 (5 bases). V shed 3 bases and J shed 3 bases, with 17 bases lying between them. The CDR3 runs 16 residues. The V gene's germline CDR1 is KGHSH and CDR2 LQKENI. The CDR3 sequence is CASSPVSGSGDTEAFF. Here the CDR3 DNA reads TGTGCCAGCTCACCGGTATCGGGGTCGGGGGACACTGAAGCTTTCTTT.

V gene TRBV5-6 combines with J gene TRBJ1-6, with 10 bases fitting TRBD1. V gave up 5 bases and J gave up 9 bases; unmatched junction bases: 5. The CDR3 covers 14 residues. Germline-derived CDR1 and CDR2 are SGHDT and YYEEEE. The CDR3 DNA reads TGTGCCAGCAGGACCGGGACAGGGGTTTCACCCCTCCACTTT. Translation gives CASRTGTGVSPLHF.

V and J are TRBV14 and TRBJ2-2; TRBD2 might be the D (5 bases). This CDR3 spans 19 amino acids. In germline, CDR1 is SGHDN, CDR2 FVKESK. Trimming stripped 0 bases from V and 3 bases from J, with 20 bases between. The CDR3 nucleotides are TGTGCCAGCAGCCAAGATCGAGGCTTTCAATGGGGAGACACCGGGGAGCTGTTTTTT. Amino acids: CASSQDRGFQWGDTGELFF.

V usage is TRBV4-3 and J usage is TRBJ2-7; 7 bases fit TRBD1. CDR3 length: 15 residues. From germline, CDR1 is LGHNA and CDR2 YSLEER. With 0 bases clipped from V and 0 bases from J, the junction kept 2 bases outside the gene matches. The DNA for the CDR3 is TGCGCCAGCAGCCAAGATTGGACAGGCTCCTACGAGCAGTACTTC. Residues: CASSQDWTGSYEQYF.

V is TRBV19 and J is TRBJ1-5; D call uncertain. The CDR3 contains 14 residues. Trimming cost V 0 bases and J 3 bases, with 6 bases left between them. The germline CDR1 and CDR2 sequences are LNHDA and SQIVND (reference sequence). Here the CDR3 DNA reads TGTGCCAGTAGTATAGAACAATTCAATCAGCCCCAGCATTTT. This gives the protein CASSIEQFNQPQHF.

The CDR3 nucleotides read TGTGCCAGCAGGGGGCAGTCCCAAGAGACCCAGTACTTC. It encodes CASRGQSQETQYF. The V and J genes are TRBV6-6 and TRBJ2-5; possible D gene TRBD1, 5 bases. The germline V and J ends were trimmed by 6 bases and 1 base, with 9 bases remaining between them. The CDR3 has 13 residues. Germline V lookup: CDR1 MNHNY, CDR2 SVGAGI (reference sequence).

The CDR3 nucleotides read TGTGCCAGCAGTTCAGTCAGGGGGGCTCGGGAGCTGTTTTTT. This sequence encodes CASSSVRGARELFF. J is TRBJ2-2 and V is TRBV7-6; a weak D match, TRBD1 (7 bases). CDR3 length equals 14 residues. V shed 6 bases and J shed 9 bases, with 17 bases lying between them. The germline CDR1 and CDR2 sequences are SGHVS and FNYEAQ. Full variable domain (outside the CDR3, taken from reference TRBV7-6 and TRBJ2-2): GAGVSQSPRYKVTKRGQDVALRCDPISGHVSLYWYRQALGQGPEFLTYFNYEAQQDKSGLPNDRFSAERPEGSISTLTIQRTEQRDSAMYRCASSSVRGARELFFGEGSRLTVL.

The chain has TRBV28 and TRBJ2-3; no clear D gene. This CDR3 is 14 amino acids long. The germline CDR1 and CDR2 sequences are MDHEN and SYDVKM. Trimming stripped 3 bases from V and 2 bases from J, with 9 bases between. The CDR3 sequence: CASSFVTATDTQYF. The CDR3 DNA sequence: TGTGCCAGCAGTTTTGTCACAGCCACAGATACGCAGTATTTT.

V is TRBV4-1 and J is TRBJ1-2; the match to TRBD1 covers 8 bases. The CDR3 runs to 16 residues. The ends lost 0 bases at V and 2 bases at J; junction bases unmatched: 5. Germline V gene sequence: CDR1 MGHRA, CDR2 YSYEKL. The chain's CDR3 is CASSQEGQEGNYGYTF. The DNA for the CDR3 is TGCGCCAGCAGCCAAGAGGGACAGGAGGGGAACTATGGCTACACCTTC.

This chain connects TRBV4-1 to TRBJ2-2, with a possible D match to TRBD1 (5 bases). The CDR3 is made up of 16 amino acids. The V gene lost 1 base and the J gene lost 1 base, with 10 bases spanning the gap. From germline, CDR1 is MGHRA and CDR2 YSYEKL. In DNA, the CDR3 is TGCGCCAGCAGCCAAGTTTATCAGGGGAACACCGGGGAGCTGTTTTTT. Its protein is CASSQVYQGNTGELFF.

V and J are TRBV11-3 and TRBJ2-1; the D gene is possibly TRBD1 (6 bases). The CDR3 totals 14 residues. Germline loops: CDR1 SGHNT, CDR2 YENEEA. V was cut by 5 bases and J by 6 bases, with 14 bases left in between. The chain's CDR3 is CASSPRLGGNEQFF. The DNA of the CDR3 is TGTGCCAGCAGCCCCCGTCTAGGGGGCAATGAGCAGTTCTTC.

This rearrangement joins TRBV5-6 to TRBJ1-4; TRBD1 matches 9 bases. J was trimmed by 6 bases and V by 5 bases; bases with no gene match: 5. Germline values: CDR1 SGHDT, CDR2 YYEEEE. The CDR3 has 14 amino acids. The DNA for the CDR3 is TGTGCCAGCAGGAGACAGGGGGTAGATGAAAAACTGTTTTTT. Translating gives CASRRQGVDEKLFF. The full variable domain, in which reference TRBV5-6 and TRBJ1-4 provide the parts outside the CDR3, is DAGVTQSPTHLIKTRGQQVTLRCSPKSGHDTVSWYQQALGQGPQFIFQYYEEEERQRGNFPDRFSGHQFPNYSSELNVNALLLGDSALYLCASRRQGVDEKLFFGSGTQLSVL.

The chain employs TRBV28 and TRBJ1-3; D gene ambiguous. CDR3 length equals 16 residues. The ends were cut back, 5 bases at V and 3 bases at J, with 17 bases in the middle. Germline loops: CDR1 MDHEN, CDR2 SYDVKM. CDR3 sequence reads: CASSVPTPGYGNTIYF. CDR3 nucleotides: TGTGCCAGCAGTGTACCGACCCCCGGGTATGGAAACACCATATATTTT.

This chain's CDR3 is CASSAPQGAGTEAFF. For the CDR3, the DNA is TGTGCCAGCAGCGCCCCACAGGGGGCGGGCACTGAAGCTTTCTTT. This chain links TRBV9 with TRBJ1-1; 9 nucleotides align to TRBD1. In germline, CDR1 is SGDLS, CDR2 YYNGEE. The CDR3 has 15 amino acids. J lost 4 bases, V lost 3 bases, and 7 bases had no gene match. The whole variable domain, filled in from reference TRBV9 and TRBJ1-1, reads DSGVTQTPKHLITATGQRVTLRCSPRSGDLSVYWYQQSLDQGLQFLIQYYNGEERAKGNILERFSAQQFPDLHSELNLSSLELGDSALYFCASSAPQGAGTEAFFGQGTRLTVV.

This chain joins TRBV7-8 and TRBJ2-2; no clear D gene. The length of the CDR3 is 15 residues. Deletions cut 3 bases from V and 4 bases from J, with 12 bases between. Germline V gene sequence: CDR1 SGHVS, CDR2 FQNEAQ. The CDR3 DNA follows: TGTGCCAGCAGCTTTGGTTGGGCTGGCACCGGGGAGCTGTTTTTT. Protein: CASSFGWAGTGELFF.

The rearrangement uses TRBV27 and TRBJ2-6, with D maybe TRBD1 (5 bases). Per the germline V gene, CDR1 is MNHEY and CDR2 is SMNVEV (reference sequence). V was cut by 5 bases and J by 2 bases, with 19 bases left in between. CDR3 length: 18 amino acids. CDR3 DNA: TGTGCCAGCAGTACAGGACGCCCGCCGCTCCCTGGGGCCAACGTCCTGACTTTC. This gives the protein CASSTGRPPLPGANVLTF.

The J gene is TRBJ1-3, the V gene TRBV4-1; tentative D call: TRBD1 (5 bases). This CDR3 contains 15 residues. V lost 0 bases and J lost 3, with 9 bases in between. Germline lookup yields CDR1 MGHRA and CDR2 YSYEKL. This CDR3 is CASSQDRGGGNTIYF. CDR3 coding DNA: TGCGCCAGCAGCCAAGACCGGGGGGGTGGAAACACCATATATTTT.